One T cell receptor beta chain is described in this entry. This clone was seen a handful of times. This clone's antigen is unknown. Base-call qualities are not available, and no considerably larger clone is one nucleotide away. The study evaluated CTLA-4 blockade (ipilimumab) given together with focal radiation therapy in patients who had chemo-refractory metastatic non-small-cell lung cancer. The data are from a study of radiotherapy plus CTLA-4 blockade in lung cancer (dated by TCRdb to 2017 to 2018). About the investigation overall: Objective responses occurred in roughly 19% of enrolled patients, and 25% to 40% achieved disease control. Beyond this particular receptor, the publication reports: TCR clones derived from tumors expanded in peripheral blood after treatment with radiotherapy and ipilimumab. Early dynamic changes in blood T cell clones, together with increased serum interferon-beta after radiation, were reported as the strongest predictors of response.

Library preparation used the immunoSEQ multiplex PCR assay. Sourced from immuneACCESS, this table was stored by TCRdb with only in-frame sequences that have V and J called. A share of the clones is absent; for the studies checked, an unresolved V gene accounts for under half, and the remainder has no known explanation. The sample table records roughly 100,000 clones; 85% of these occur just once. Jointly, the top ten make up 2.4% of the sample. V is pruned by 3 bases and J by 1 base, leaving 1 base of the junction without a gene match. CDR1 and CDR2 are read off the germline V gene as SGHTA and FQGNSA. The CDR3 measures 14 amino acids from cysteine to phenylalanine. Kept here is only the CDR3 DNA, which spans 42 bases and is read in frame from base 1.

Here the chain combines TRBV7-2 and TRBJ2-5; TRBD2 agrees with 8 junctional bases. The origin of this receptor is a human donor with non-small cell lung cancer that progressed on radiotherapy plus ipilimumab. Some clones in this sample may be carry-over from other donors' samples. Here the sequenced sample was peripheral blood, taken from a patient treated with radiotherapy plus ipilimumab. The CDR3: CASSFGGGQETQYF. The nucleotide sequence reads TGTGCCAGCAGCTTCGGGGGGGGCCAAGAGACCCAGTACTTC.